Shown below are 32 T cell receptor beta chains from a single sample sequenced in a study of cytomegalovirus exposure and HLA in healthy donors. The PCR ran on 60 Vbeta and 13 Jbeta primers. Clones were sequenced by immunoSEQ multiplex PCR, and TCRdb holds only the in-frame ones, with some missing. The data hold under 150,000 clones, with 79% observed a single time. The sequenced sample consisted of PBMCs. These receptors all come from a male donor in good health and CMV-seronegative.

J is TRBJ2-1 and V is TRBV29-1; TRBD2 matches 13 bases. J was trimmed by 6 bases and V by 5 bases; bases with no gene match: 7. There are 15 residues in the CDR3. The germline V gene has CDR1 SQVTM and CDR2 ANQGSEA. As DNA, the CDR3 is TGCAGCGTTTCCGGGACTAGCGGGGAAGGCAATGAGCAGTTCTTC. Protein product: CSVSGTSGEGNEQFF.

The rearrangement joins TRBV7-9 to TRBJ2-7; 8 bases align to TRBD1. CDR3 size: 15 residues. The germline V gene has CDR1 SEHNR and CDR2 FQNEAQ (reference sequence). Trimming cost V 4 bases and J 5 bases; bases outside gene matches: 10. CDR3 region: CASSSGQGDPHEQYF. The CDR3 DNA reads as TGTGCCAGCAGCTCTGGACAGGGTGATCCCCACGAGCAGTACTTC.

This chain connects TRBV5-6 to TRBJ2-7; 10 nucleotides agree with TRBD1. CDR3 size: 15 residues. Germline-derived CDR1 and CDR2 are SGHDT and YYEEEE. Unmatched junction bases numbered 7, after V lost 3 bases and J lost 4 bases. CDR3 sequence (DNA): TGTGCCAGCAGCTCCGGACAGGGGGGAATATACGAGCAGTACTTC. This encodes CASSSGQGGIYEQYF.

This chain links TRBV2 with TRBJ1-1; D not certain. Trimming removed 8 bases from V and 3 bases from J, with 10 bases in between. This CDR3 has 12 residues. CDR1 is SNHLY and CDR2 is FYNNEI in the germline V gene. The CDR3 loop reads CASGRRDTEAFF. The CDR3 DNA reads TGTGCCAGCGGGAGACGTGACACTGAAGCTTTCTTT.

The chain employs TRBV19 and TRBJ1-2; maybe TRBD1 (5 bases). The germline V and J ends were trimmed by 7 bases and 2 bases, with 14 bases remaining between them. The CDR3 covers 14 residues. CDR1 is LNHDA, CDR2 SQIVND, per germline (reference sequence). CDR3 sequence: CASNIPQANYGYTF. CDR3 nucleotides: TGTGCCAGTAATATCCCACAGGCGAACTATGGCTACACCTTC.

The gene calls are TRBV4-1 and TRBJ2-1; D is unresolved. Per germline, CDR1 MGHRA and CDR2 YSYEKL. The CDR3 totals 15 residues. V was shortened by 0 bases and J by 8 bases, with 14 bases between the two germline ends. The CDR3 DNA reads TGCGCCAGCAGCCAAGATAGAAACAGCTGGGATGAGCAGTTCTTC. This translates into CASSQDRNSWDEQFF.

The chain recombines TRBV19 with TRBJ1-1, with 10 bases aligning to TRBD1. Germline CDR1 is LNHDA and CDR2 is SQIVND (reference sequence). The ends lost 8 bases at V and 3 bases at J; junction bases unmatched: 6. There are 14 residues in the CDR3. The CDR3 DNA sequence: TGTGCCAGTTGTAGGGACAGGGGATACACTGAAGCTTTCTTT. It yields the protein CASCRDRGYTEAFF.

Here the CDR3 DNA reads TGTGCCAGCAGCCTCCTAGCGGGGGTGTACGAGCAGTACTTC. This translates into CASSLLAGVYEQYF. The rearrangement links TRBV7-9 to TRBJ2-7; 10 positions match TRBD2. The germline CDR1 and CDR2 sequences are SEHNR and FQNEAQ (reference sequence). With V trimmed by 5 bases and J by 4 bases, 5 bases remained unmatched. The CDR3 is made up of 14 amino acids.

V usage is TRBV7-2 and J usage is TRBJ2-1; TRBD2 might be the D (5 bases). Germline V gene data show CDR1 as SGHTA and CDR2 as FQGNSA. This CDR3 spans 14 amino acids. Trimming removed 1 base from V and 5 bases from J, with 9 bases in between. This CDR3 is CASSLGLANNEQFF. The DNA of the CDR3 is TGTGCCAGCAGCTTAGGCCTAGCCAACAATGAGCAGTTCTTC.

The V gene is TRBV29-1, the J gene TRBJ2-2; weak D call: TRBD1 (6 bases). The CDR3 runs 14 residues. Germline lookup yields CDR1 SQVTM and CDR2 ANQGSEA. The V end lost 6 bases, the J end lost 0 bases, and 11 bases lay between the germline ends. CDR3 sequence: CSVRGTTNTGELFF. CDR3 in DNA: TGCAGCGTAAGGGGGACCACGAACACCGGGGAGCTGTTTTTT.

The chain has TRBV13 and TRBJ2-5; 10 positions agree with TRBD1. V gave up 4 bases and J gave up 4 bases; unmatched junction bases: 3. CDR1 and CDR2 (germline): PRHDT, FYEKMQ (reference sequence). This CDR3 is 14 amino acids long. This CDR3 is CASSWGQGLETQYF. The DNA of the CDR3 is TGTGCCAGCAGCTGGGGACAGGGGTTAGAGACCCAGTACTTC.

CDR3 sequence reads: CASSGLAGTGANVLTF. In nucleotides, the CDR3 is TGTGCCAGCAGTGGGCTAGCGGGGACTGGGGCCAACGTCCTGACTTTC. The V and J genes are TRBV6-1 and TRBJ2-6; 9 positions match TRBD2. The CDR3 extends over 16 amino acids. Germline assignment: CDR1 MNHNS and CDR2 SASEGT. Trimming at V came to 4 bases and at J to 2 bases, leaving 3 bases not matched to a gene.

V and J are TRBV11-3 and TRBJ2-7; D remains ambiguous. CDR3 length equals 14 residues. V lost 3 bases and J lost 5, with 14 bases in between. Germline V gene lookup returns CDR1 SGHNT and CDR2 YENEEA. The CDR3 sequence is CASSFGPVEDEQYF. In nucleotides, the CDR3 is TGTGCCAGCAGCTTTGGTCCCGTTGAGGACGAGCAGTACTTC. Combining the CDR3 with reference TRBV11-3 and TRBJ2-7 gives the whole variable domain EAGVVQSPRYKIIEKKQPVAFWCNPISGHNTLYWYLQNLGQGPELLIRYENEEAVDDSQLPKDRFSAERLKGVDSTLKIQPAELGDSAVYLCASSFGPVEDEQYFGPGTRLTVT.

The rearrangement joins TRBV6-5 to TRBJ2-7; 10 bases match TRBD2. The CDR3 covers 13 residues. Germline V CDR1 and CDR2: MNHEY, SVGAGI. J gave up 4 bases and V 5 bases, and 2 bases lay outside the gene matches. As DNA, the CDR3 is TGTGCCAGCAGTACTAGCGGGGCTTACGAGCAGTACTTC. It encodes CASSTSGAYEQYF.

The V gene is TRBV14, the J gene TRBJ2-5, with 14 bases lining up with TRBD2. Per the germline V gene, CDR1 is SGHDN and CDR2 is FVKESK. CDR3 length equals 15 residues. Trimming removed 4 bases from V and 5 bases from J; junction bases left unmatched: 3. CDR3: CASSRLAGGSETQYF. Here the CDR3 DNA reads TGTGCCAGCAGCCGACTAGCGGGGGGGAGTGAGACCCAGTACTTC.

V and J are TRBV6-6 and TRBJ1-3, with a weak D call TRBD1 (6 bases). Trimming pared 7 bases from V and 4 bases from J, leaving 8 bases between. Germline V gene sequence: CDR1 MNHNY, CDR2 SVGAGI (reference sequence). The CDR3 spans 12 residues. CDR3 loop: CASTGQGNTIYF. CDR3 sequence (DNA): TGTGCCAGCACTGGACAGGGAAACACCATATATTTT.

The CDR3 nucleotides are TGTGCCAGCAGGAGTGGCAGGGAAGGCGGCACCGGGGAGCTGTTTTTT. Its protein product is CASRSGREGGTGELFF. V usage is TRBV7-2 and J usage is TRBJ2-2; D possibly corresponds to TRBD1 (5 bases). This CDR3 has 16 amino acids. Trimming stripped 6 bases from V and 4 bases from J, with 18 bases between. CDR1 is SGHTA, CDR2 FQGNSA, per germline.

The J gene is TRBJ2-1, the V gene TRBV7-2; maybe TRBD1 (6 bases). From germline, CDR1 is SGHTA and CDR2 FQGNSA. Trimming took off 6 bases at V and 11 bases at J, with 14 bases between the two ends. CDR3 length: 12 residues. This chain's CDR3 is CASSRTGTQQFF. CDR3 in DNA: TGTGCCAGCAGTCGGACCGGGACACAGCAGTTCTTC. Full variable domain (rest looked up from reference TRBV7-2 and TRBJ2-1): GAGVSQSPSNKVTEKGKDVELRCDPISGHTALYWYRQSLGQGLEFLIYFQGNSAPDKSGLPSDRFSAERTGGSVSTLTIQRTQQEDSAVYLCASSRTGTQQFFGPGTRLTVL.

This clone was recorded a few times. The genes are TRBV11-2 and TRBJ2-5, with 8 bases that match TRBD2. CDR3 length: 16 residues. V trimming: 1 base; J trimming: 4 bases; junction bases outside the gene matches: 8. In germline, CDR1 is SGHAT, CDR2 FQNNGV. The chain's CDR3 is CASSLGGAGVGETQYF. CDR3 coding DNA: TGTGCCAGCAGCTTAGGAGGAGCGGGGGTGGGAGAGACCCAGTACTTC.

The chain joins TRBV6-6 to TRBJ2-3; tentative D call: TRBD1 (6 bases). Trimming took off 2 bases at V and 6 bases at J, with 6 bases between the two ends. The germline V gene encodes CDR1 MNHNY and CDR2 SVGAGI (reference sequence). This CDR3 is built from 12 residues. CDR3 DNA: TGTGCCAGCAGTTACACAGGGGATACGCAGTATTTT. Residues: CASSYTGDTQYF.

The rearrangement joins TRBV2 to TRBJ1-3; D not resolved. V was clipped by 6 bases and J by 0 bases, with 6 bases between them. CDR3 length: 13 amino acids. Germline V gives CDR1 SNHLY, CDR2 FYNNEI. In DNA form, the CDR3 reads TGTGCCAGCAGGGGCAGCTCTGGAAACACCATATATTTT. It yields the protein CASRGSSGNTIYF.

V gene TRBV7-2 combines with J gene TRBJ1-4; TRBD1 matches at 7 bases. J gave up 9 bases and V 5 bases, and 9 bases lay outside the gene matches. From germline, CDR1 is SGHTA and CDR2 FQGNSA. CDR3 length: 14 residues. CDR3 sequence reads: CASSPRQGGKKLFF. CDR3 coding DNA: TGTGCCAGCAGCCCAAGACAGGGTGGGAAAAAACTGTTTTTT.

V and J are TRBV5-6 and TRBJ1-3; D is unresolved. This CDR3 is built from 13 residues. Between the trimmed V and J ends, which lost 2 bases and 4 bases, there was a span of 7 bases. Looked up from germline, CDR1 is SGHDT and CDR2 is YYEEEE. Written as DNA, the CDR3 is TGTGCCAGCAGCTTCGTTCTCGGAAACACCATATATTTT. Protein product: CASSFVLGNTIYF.

The V call is TRBV29-1, the J call TRBJ2-7, with TRBD2 identical over 7 bases. With V trimmed by 4 bases and J by 6 bases, 3 bases remained unmatched. The CDR3 has 11 residues. Germline V gene data show CDR1 as SQVTM and CDR2 as ANQGSEA. The CDR3 bases are TGCAGCGTTGGGGAGGGACTCGAGCAGTACTTC. Protein sequence: CSVGEGLEQYF.

This clone was seen a handful of times. A read error may produce the germline difference seen at one junction end. This CDR3 is CSAGDSEAFF. As DNA, the CDR3 is TGCAGTGCTGGAGACAGTGAAGCTTTCTTT. The V and J genes are TRBV20-1 and TRBJ1-1; the D gene is possibly TRBD1 (5 bases). Germline CDR1 is DFQATT and CDR2 is SNEGSKA (reference sequence). This CDR3 is built from 10 residues.

The rearrangement joins TRBV14 to TRBJ2-7; 7 bases are a match to TRBD1. Germline assignment: CDR1 SGHDN and CDR2 FVKESK. V lost 4 bases to trimming and J lost 6 bases; unmatched junction nucleotides: 6. The CDR3 runs to 13 residues. The CDR3 loop is CASSRDRASEQYF. The CDR3 DNA follows: TGTGCCAGCAGCCGTGACAGGGCCTCCGAGCAGTACTTC.

This clone was picked up a small number of times. This chain uses TRBV2 with TRBJ1-5, with D uncertain. Germline V gene sequence: CDR1 SNHLY, CDR2 FYNNEI. There are 13 residues in the CDR3. Trimming took 6 bases from V and 2 from J, leaving 8 bases between them. CDR3 protein: CASRKEGNQPQHF. DNA of the CDR3: TGTGCCAGCAGGAAGGAGGGCAATCAGCCCCAGCATTTT.

The chain links TRBV5-1 to TRBJ2-1; D may be TRBD1 (5 bases). V was clipped by 4 bases and J by 3 bases, with 8 bases between them. The CDR3 is made up of 13 amino acids. Germline V gives CDR1 SGHRS, CDR2 YFSETQ. The CDR3 region has the DNA TGCGCCAGCAGCACCGACAGCTACAATGAGCAGTTCTTC. The encoded protein is CASSTDSYNEQFF.

This rearrangement joins TRBV5-1 to TRBJ2-7; 9 nucleotides agree with TRBD1. The germline V gene encodes CDR1 SGHRS and CDR2 YFSETQ. The CDR3 extends over 15 amino acids. V trimming: 0 bases; J trimming: 4 bases; junction bases outside the gene matches: 5. The CDR3 DNA is TGCGCCAGCAGCTTGGACAGGGGGCTGACGTACGAGCAGTACTTC. Protein product: CASSLDRGLTYEQYF.

As DNA, the CDR3 is TGCAGCGTCCGGATCCGAGCGGGGGTTGCCTACAATGAGCAGTTCTTC. Its translation is CSVRIRAGVAYNEQFF. The V call is TRBV29-1, the J call TRBJ2-1, with TRBD2 matching over 8 bases. The CDR3 runs to 16 residues. Germline assignment: CDR1 SQVTM and CDR2 ANQGSEA. V was pared by 6 bases and J by 2 bases, with 12 bases of the junction left unmatched.

V is TRBV19 and J is TRBJ2-5; D is possibly TRBD2 (6 bases). The ends were cut back, 7 bases at V and 5 bases at J, with 17 bases in the middle. Per the germline V gene, CDR1 is LNHDA and CDR2 is SQIVND (reference sequence). The CDR3 is 14 residues long. CDR3 sequence: CASINLGGGETQYF. CDR3 DNA sequence: TGTGCCAGTATTAACCTGGGGGGTGGTGAGACCCAGTACTTC.

The chain combines TRBV25-1 with TRBJ1-2; 8 positions agree with TRBD1. This CDR3 has 14 residues. CDR1 and CDR2 from the germline V gene are MGHDK and SYGVNS. The ends lost 5 bases at V and 5 bases at J; junction bases unmatched: 7. The DNA of the CDR3 is TGTGCCAGCAGTAAACAGGGGGGGGTTTATGGCTACACCTTC. Encoded protein: CASSKQGGVYGYTF.